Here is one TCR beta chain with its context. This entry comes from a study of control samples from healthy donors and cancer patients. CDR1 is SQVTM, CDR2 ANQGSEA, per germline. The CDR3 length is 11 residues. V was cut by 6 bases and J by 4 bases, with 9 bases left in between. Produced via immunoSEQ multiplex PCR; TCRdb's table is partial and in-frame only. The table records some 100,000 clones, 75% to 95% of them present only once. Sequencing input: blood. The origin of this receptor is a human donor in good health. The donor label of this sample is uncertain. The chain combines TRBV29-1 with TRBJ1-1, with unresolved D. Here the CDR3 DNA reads TGCAGCGTCCGGTTGAGCACTGAAGCTTTCTTT. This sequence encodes CSVRLSTEAFF.